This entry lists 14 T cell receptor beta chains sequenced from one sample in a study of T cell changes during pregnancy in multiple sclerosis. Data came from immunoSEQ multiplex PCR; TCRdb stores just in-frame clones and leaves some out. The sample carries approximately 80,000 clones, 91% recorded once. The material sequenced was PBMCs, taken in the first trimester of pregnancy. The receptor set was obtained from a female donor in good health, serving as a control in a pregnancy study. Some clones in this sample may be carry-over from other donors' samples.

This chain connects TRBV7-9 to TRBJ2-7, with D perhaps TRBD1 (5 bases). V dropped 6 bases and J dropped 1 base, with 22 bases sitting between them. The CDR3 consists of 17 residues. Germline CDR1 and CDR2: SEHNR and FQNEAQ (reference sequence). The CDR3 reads CASSTIHQGKESYEQYF. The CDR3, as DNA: TGTGCCAGCAGTACTATCCACCAGGGTAAAGAATCCTACGAGCAGTACTTC.

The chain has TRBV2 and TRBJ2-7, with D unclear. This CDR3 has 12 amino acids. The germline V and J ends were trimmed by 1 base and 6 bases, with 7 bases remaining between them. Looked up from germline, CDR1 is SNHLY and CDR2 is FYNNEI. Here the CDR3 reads CASSEDYGEQYF. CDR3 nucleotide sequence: TGTGCCAGCAGTGAAGATTACGGCGAGCAGTACTTC.

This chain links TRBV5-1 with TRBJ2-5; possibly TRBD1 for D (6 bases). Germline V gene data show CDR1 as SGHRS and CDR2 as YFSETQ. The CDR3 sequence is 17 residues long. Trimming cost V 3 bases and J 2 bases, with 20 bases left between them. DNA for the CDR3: TGCGCCAGCAGCTCGTTACACTCTCAGAGGGGGCAAGAGACCCAGTACTTC. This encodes CASSSLHSQRGQETQYF.

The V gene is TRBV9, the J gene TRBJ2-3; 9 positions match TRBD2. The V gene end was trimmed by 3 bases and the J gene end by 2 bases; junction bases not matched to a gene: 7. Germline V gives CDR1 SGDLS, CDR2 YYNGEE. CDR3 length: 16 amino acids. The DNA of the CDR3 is TGTGCCAGCAGCGCTGGGCTAGCGGGGTACACAGATACGCAGTATTTT. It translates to CASSAGLAGYTDTQYF.

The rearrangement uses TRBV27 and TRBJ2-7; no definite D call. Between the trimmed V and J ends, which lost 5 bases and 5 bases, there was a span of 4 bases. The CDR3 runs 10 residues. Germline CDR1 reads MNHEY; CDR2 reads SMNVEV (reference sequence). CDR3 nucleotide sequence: TGTGCCAGCAGTCTTCACGAGCAGTACTTC. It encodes CASSLHEQYF.

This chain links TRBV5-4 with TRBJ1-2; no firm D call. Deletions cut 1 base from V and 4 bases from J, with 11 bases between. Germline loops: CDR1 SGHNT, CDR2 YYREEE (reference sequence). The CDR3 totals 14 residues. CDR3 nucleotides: TGTGCCAGCAGCTTGAACAGTGAGGGCTATGGCTACACCTTC. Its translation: CASSLNSEGYGYTF. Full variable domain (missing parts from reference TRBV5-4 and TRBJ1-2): ETGVTQSPTHLIKTRGQQVTLRCSSQSGHNTVSWYQQALGQGPQFIFQYYREEENGRGNFPPRFSGLQFPNYSSELNVNALELDDSALYLCASSLNSEGYGYTFGSGTRLTVV.

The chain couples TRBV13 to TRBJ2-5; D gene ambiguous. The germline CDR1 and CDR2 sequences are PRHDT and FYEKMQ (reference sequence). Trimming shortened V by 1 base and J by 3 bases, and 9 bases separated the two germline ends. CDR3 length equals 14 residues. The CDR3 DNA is TGTGCCAGCAGCTTAGATGCCAGTGAAGAGACCCAGTACTTC. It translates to CASSLDASEETQYF.

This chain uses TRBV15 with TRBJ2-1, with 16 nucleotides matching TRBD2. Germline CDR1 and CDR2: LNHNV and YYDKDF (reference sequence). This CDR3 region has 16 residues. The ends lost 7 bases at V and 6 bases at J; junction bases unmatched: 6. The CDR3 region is CATIQGLAGGGNEQFF. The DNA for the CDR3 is TGTGCCACCATCCAGGGACTAGCGGGGGGGGGCAATGAGCAGTTCTTC.

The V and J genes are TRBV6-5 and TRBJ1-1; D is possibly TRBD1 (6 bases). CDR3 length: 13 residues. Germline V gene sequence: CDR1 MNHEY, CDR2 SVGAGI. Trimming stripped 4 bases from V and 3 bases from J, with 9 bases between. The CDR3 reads CASSLGADTEAFF. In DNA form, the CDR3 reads TGTGCCAGCAGTTTGGGGGCGGACACTGAAGCTTTCTTT.

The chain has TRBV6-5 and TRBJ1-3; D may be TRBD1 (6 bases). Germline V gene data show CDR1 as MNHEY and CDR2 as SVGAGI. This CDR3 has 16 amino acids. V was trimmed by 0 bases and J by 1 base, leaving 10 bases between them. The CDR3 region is CASSYSSRGSGNTIYF. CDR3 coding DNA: TGTGCCAGCAGTTACTCATCAAGGGGGTCTGGAAACACCATATATTTT.

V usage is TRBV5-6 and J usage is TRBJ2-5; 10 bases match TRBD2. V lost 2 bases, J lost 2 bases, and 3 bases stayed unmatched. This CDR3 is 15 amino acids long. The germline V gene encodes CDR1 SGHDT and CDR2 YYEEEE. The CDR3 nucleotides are TGTGCCAGCAGCTTAGCGGGAGGGGGTCAAGAGACCCAGTACTTC. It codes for CASSLAGGGQETQYF.

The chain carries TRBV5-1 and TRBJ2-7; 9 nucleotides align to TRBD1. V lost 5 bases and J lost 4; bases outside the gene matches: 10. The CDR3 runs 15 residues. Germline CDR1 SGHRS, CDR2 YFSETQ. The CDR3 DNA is TGCGCCAGCAGGACTGCCCCACAGGGGGCTTACGAGCAGTACTTC. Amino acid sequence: CASRTAPQGAYEQYF.

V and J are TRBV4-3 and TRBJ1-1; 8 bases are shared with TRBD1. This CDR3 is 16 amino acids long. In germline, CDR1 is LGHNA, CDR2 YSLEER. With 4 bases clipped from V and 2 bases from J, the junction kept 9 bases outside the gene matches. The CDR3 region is CASSLAGTGVNTEAFF. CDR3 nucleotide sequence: TGCGCCAGCAGCCTTGCCGGGACAGGCGTCAACACTGAAGCTTTCTTT.

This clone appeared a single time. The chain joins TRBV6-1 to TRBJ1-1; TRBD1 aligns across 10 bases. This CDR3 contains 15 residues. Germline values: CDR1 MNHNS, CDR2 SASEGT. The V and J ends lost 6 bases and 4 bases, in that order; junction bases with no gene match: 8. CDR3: CASSPIRTGGTEAFF. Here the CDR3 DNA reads TGTGCCAGCAGCCCGATACGGACAGGGGGCACTGAAGCTTTCTTT.